This T cell receptor beta chain was sequenced in a study of T cell responses to AZD1222 COVID-19 vaccine. Study results and limitations: An increase in Spike-specific TCR breadth and depth was observed after two AZD1222 doses. Repertoires were collected only later (after the peak T cell response had occurred). At 160-218 and 743-854, vaccine-associated CD4 TCRs were dominant, and they spanned spike.

Of note for this clone: As yet, its antigen is unknown.

Germline assignment: CDR1 SGHNT and CDR2 YYREEE (reference sequence). CDR3 length: 12 amino acids. Trimming shortened V by 5 bases and J by 6 bases, and 8 bases separated the two germline ends. The assay was immunoSEQ multiplex PCR, and TCRdb's table has in-frame clones only and misses some. Here the sample spans about 140,000 clones, around 90% being singletons. This chain connects TRBV5-4 to TRBJ2-2, with no clear D. The sample in question was peripheral blood, obtained on day 0 of AZD1222 vaccination. This sequence originates from an adult in good health. The CDR3 bases are TGTGCCAGCAGAATCGACCCCGGGGAGCTGTTTTTT. As protein: CASRIDPGELFF.